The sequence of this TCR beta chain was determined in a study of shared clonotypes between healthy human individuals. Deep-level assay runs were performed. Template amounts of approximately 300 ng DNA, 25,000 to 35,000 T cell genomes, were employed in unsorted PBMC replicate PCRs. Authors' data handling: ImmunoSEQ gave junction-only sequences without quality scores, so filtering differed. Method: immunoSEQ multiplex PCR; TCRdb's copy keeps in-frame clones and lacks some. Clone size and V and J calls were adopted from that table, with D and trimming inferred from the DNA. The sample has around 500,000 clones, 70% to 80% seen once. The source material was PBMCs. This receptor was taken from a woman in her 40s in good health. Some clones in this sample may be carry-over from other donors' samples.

In nucleotides, the CDR3 is TGCAGCGTTGAATTTCGCGGGACAGGGGATGGCTACACCTTC. Amino acid sequence: CSVEFRGTGDGYTF. The chain recombines TRBV29-1 with TRBJ1-2; 10 bases are shared with TRBD1. V was pared by 2 bases and J by 6 bases, with 6 bases of the junction left unmatched. Germline lookup yields CDR1 SQVTM and CDR2 ANQGSEA. There are 14 residues in the CDR3.